This entry describes one T cell receptor (beta chain). Its cognate antigen has yet to be identified. The sample holds no much larger clone one base away, and base qualities are not on file. The library relied on the immunoSEQ multiplex PCR assay. The multiplex PCR relied on a mix of 60 forward primers for TCR Vbeta segments and 13 reverse primers for TCR Jbeta segments. The CDR3 region of rearranged TCR beta genes was amplified from genomic DNA by a multiplex PCR assay. Amplified TCR beta libraries were sequenced as 87-base-pair reads on the Illumina HiSeq System. Processing in the source paper ran as follows. Across the roughly 640 repertoires, a later analysis counted about 81 million unique TCR beta chains, about 10 million of which were shared by at least two donors. Raw reads were error-corrected and collapsed into unique sequences with a nearest-neighbor algorithm that merged closely related sequences to remove PCR and sequencing errors. Alignment of CDR3 sequences to IMGT reference sequences was used to assign V, D and J gene segments. Each retained sequence needed at least a six-nucleotide match to both a V gene segment and a J gene segment. A rearrangement was called productive if the CDR3 had no stop codons and remained in frame with V and J, and every other rearrangement was called non-productive. CDR3 was defined according to IMGT convention as the region running from the second conserved V-encoded cysteine to the conserved J-encoded phenylalanine. The earlier analysis of 450 to 750 of the donors excluded any sequence lacking an unambiguous match to a single V gene segment. An earlier analysis of 587 of the donors called V segments functional above 56.7% productive rearrangements and segregating when the between-donor standard deviation exceeded 5%. A statistical classification framework was built to diagnose cytomegalovirus status from the catalog of TCR beta chain sequences. In a later analysis, TCR nucleotide sequences were compared against IMGT/GENE-DB human TR gene sequences so that V and J genes could be assigned. A later analysis assigned CDR3 sequences and most-parsimonious VDJ recombination scenarios with the TCRdist pipeline. A later analysis defined each TCR beta chain by its CDR3 amino acid sequence plus V-gene family, and excluded reads lacking a unique V-gene family. To address suspected cross-contamination and a sequencing artifact, a later analysis removed approximately 600 highly shared, low-generation-probability nucleotide sequences. In a later analysis, a clonal expansion index was calculated for each public chain from normalized within-repertoire ranks of inferred template counts. In a later analysis, generation probabilities were computed with a VDJ recombination model fitted to out-of-frame rearrangements, and the resulting probabilities were checked against IGoR. In a later analysis, TCR-TCR, TCR-HLA and TCR-CMV co-occurrence was scored with hypergeometric tests, and a repertoire-size bias correction was applied to TCR pairs. A later analysis estimated false discovery rates by permuting HLA or CMV assignments 20 times. In a later analysis, co-occurring TCRs were grouped with DBSCAN, and TCRdist sequence similarity was added when clustering was performed within HLA-allele-positive subsets. Repertoires with fewer than 30,000 or more than 120,000 public chains, plus five repertoires with anomalous nucleotide sharing, were excluded from co-occurrence clustering. Drawn from immuneACCESS, this table holds only the in-frame rearrangements with V and J called that TCRdb kept. Clones are partly lost; checked studies trace under half to an unresolved V gene and leave the rest unexplained. V and J calls and clone size follow that table, whereas D and trimming were derived from the DNA. The sample table holds 100,000 or so clones, of which 75% to 90% were seen once. The ten largest make up 6.9% of the sample.

The cohort was made up of about 610 healthy bone marrow donors. Cohort members were all nominally healthy when sampled, although unrecorded immune exposures were likely present. The donor tested CMV seropositive and was one of the 289 seropositive cohort members. Each donor provided a peripheral blood sample, and peripheral blood mononuclear cells were used for TCR beta sequencing. Genomic DNA was extracted from the blood cell samples with the Qiagen DNeasy Blood Extraction Kit. This entry is derived from a study of cytomegalovirus exposure and HLA in healthy donors (dated by TCRdb to between 2016 and 2019). For context, the study as a whole: In an earlier analysis of 587 of the donors, 276 Gb of sequence data and approximately 100 million unique TCR beta sequences from about 180 million T cells were reported. An early release that covered some 630 HLA-typed donors contained 300 to 350 gigabases of sequencing data and tens of millions of unique TCR sequences. Of the 398 genotyped donors, about 80% fell in the genetic ancestry cluster associated with self-reported Caucasian donors. The study was designed to test whether signatures of past pathogen exposure could be identified by cataloging public T cell receptors. The study profiled the T cell repertoires of approximately 700 subjects by immunosequencing and related them to cytomegalovirus serostatus. Besides the first cohort of some 670 subjects, a separate validation cohort made up of roughly 130 different subjects was used. To predict cytomegalovirus infection status, the study combined high-throughput TCR immunosequencing, statistical association of individual TCRs with disease status, and machine learning. To study patterns of TCR occurrence, a later analysis re-analyzed previously published TCR beta repertoires from under 750 donors and added high-resolution HLA genotyping. Rather than using new phenotypic data, the later analysis identified candidate immune exposures from TCR beta sequences and from how often those sequences occurred across donors. To decide whether each TCR beta V gene segment behaved as functional or pseudogenic, an earlier analysis of some 600 of the donors relied on high-throughput TCR beta sequencing. Donor age, sex, ethnicity and CMV serostatus were collected together with the repertoire data. A later genetic analysis took genome-wide SNP genotypes for about three fifths of the roughly 670 donors and used that subset as a discovery cohort. All discovery cohort repertoires had been generated on a single sequencing platform. Both class I and class II loci were covered by HLA typing, at four-digit resolution. The number of donors typed differed by locus, with about 629-640 for A, B, C, DRB1 and DQB1, roughly 550 for DQA1, 600 to 610 for DPA1, and some 440 for DPB1. Several DR-DQ haplotypes were treated as single units for association and clustering because of strong linkage in the cohort. On average, roughly 250,000 unique TCR beta nucleotide sequences were sequenced per donor among fewer than 500 genotyped donors of the cohort, with roughly 20% of those sequences being non-productive.

Paper-wide results and their limitations: According to the authors, the approach could potentially be generalized to other disease states and immunological phenotypes. Some 15 rarely observed V segments, including chromosome 9 orphons, were excluded from the earlier analysis of 550 to 700 of the donors because counts were too low. In a later analysis, most CMV-associated TCR beta chains were found to appear HLA-restricted, with HLA associations seemingly driven largely by CMV exposure. Presence/absence analyses assumed roughly uniform sequencing depth across donors, an assumption that may not hold. Immune exposure information for the cohort was limited to CMV serostatus. This cohort had only TCR beta chains sequenced, and the lack of alpha or paired-chain data limited which features could be detected. Specific HLA alleles were associated with 18,000 or so TCR beta sequences at a false discovery rate of 0.05 in a later analysis. Correlated functional status among segregating V segments might reflect linkage disequilibrium, but an unknown experimental factor could not be ruled out. Because HLA typing was unavailable for some donors at each locus, only the typed subset was used in association tests. Compared with equally common non-associated chains, HLA-associated TCR beta chains in a later analysis were more clonally expanded and had lower generation probabilities. The sequencing pipeline was judged likely to have produced a cluster of highly shared sequence variants as a technical artifact. In a later analysis, several top co-occurrence clusters were reported to appear linked to parvovirus B19, influenza, CMV and Epstein-Barr virus. In a later analysis, TCR association rates were found to vary across HLA loci, with the most associated TCRs seen for DRB1 alleles and the fewest for HLA-C alleles. A further reported finding was that TCR beta sequences accurately predicted the HLA-A and HLA-B alleles for most subjects in the first cohort. In the study, some 160 TCR beta chains were listed as associated with cytomegalovirus. V-gene and J-gene trimming of TCR beta chains was associated with a missense DCLRE1C variant in a later genetic analysis, and the association was replicated in an independent cohort. While some public TCRs were present in many individuals, most TCR sequences turned up only very rarely across donors. Strong co-occurrence of HLA alleles, especially DR and DQ, made assigning TCR associations to individual alleles difficult. A later genetic analysis reported fewer N-insertions in productive TCRs among donors in an Asian-associated ancestry cluster than the roughly 700-donor mean. Three of the identified cytomegalovirus-associated TCR beta chains were confirmed in vitro to be specific for cytomegalovirus antigens. The classifier was reported to diagnose cytomegalovirus status with high specificity and sensitivity in both the original cohort and the validation cohort. An earlier analysis of roughly 570 of the donors showed that most TCR beta V segments appeared in productive rearrangements either about 90% or about 30% of the time, which broadly matched IMGT annotations.

The sequence derives from a man between 25 and 39 years old in good health and CMV-seropositive. Source material: PBMCs.

The bases are TGCAGCTTCGGACAGGGATCGACAGATACGCAGTATTTT. The translation is CSFGQGSTDTQYF. Rearrangement joined TRBV29-1 to TRBJ2-3; 8 middle bases align to TRBD1. For CDR1 and CDR2, the germline V gene lists SQVTM and ANQGSEA. Taken from cysteine to phenylalanine, the CDR3 has 13 residues. Just the 39-base CDR3 DNA is kept, in frame starting at base 1. Clipping removes 8 bases from V and 3 bases from J, with 7 as the unmatched junction base count.